These 17 T cell receptor beta chains share one sample of origin, sequenced in a study of cytomegalovirus exposure and HLA in healthy donors. The PCR ran on 60 Vbeta and 13 Jbeta primers. TCRdb's table, derived via immunoSEQ multiplex PCR, lists solely in-frame clones and lacks some. Among 250,000 to 300,000 clones, 85% to 95% were seen once, and the ten largest hold around 1.7%. The sequenced sample consisted of PBMCs. All receptors come from a girl under 10 years old in good health and CMV-seronegative.

V is TRBV7-9 and J is TRBJ2-1; D may be TRBD2 (6 bases). Germline CDR1 and CDR2: SEHNR and FQNEAQ (reference sequence). The CDR3 runs to 15 residues. The ends were cut back, 5 bases at V and 0 bases at J, with 11 bases in the middle. CDR3 loop: CASSLLASSYNEQFF. The CDR3 nucleotides are TGTGCCAGCAGCCTTCTAGCGAGCTCCTACAATGAGCAGTTCTTC. The complete variable domain, with remaining parts taken from reference TRBV7-9 and TRBJ2-1, reads DTGVSQNPRHKITKRGQNVTFRCDPISEHNRLYWYRQTLGQGPEFLTYFQNEAQLEKSRLLSDRFSAERPKGSFSTLEIQRTEQGDSAMYLCASSLLASSYNEQFFGPGTRLTVL.

The chain combines TRBV10-2 with TRBJ2-4; 9 bases are a match to TRBD2. This CDR3 region has 14 residues. The J segment lost 5 bases and the V segment lost 6 bases, leaving 5 bases of the junction unmatched. Germline V lookup: CDR1 WSHSY, CDR2 SAAADI. CDR3 coding DNA: TGCGCCAGCAGAGCCGGACTAGCGCAAAACATTCAGTACTTC. Its protein product is CASRAGLAQNIQYF.

The chain carries TRBV11-1 and TRBJ1-6, with D perhaps matching TRBD1 (5 bases). This CDR3 contains 12 residues. CDR1 is SGHAT, CDR2 FQDESV, per germline (reference sequence). V was clipped by 2 bases and J by 12 bases, with 8 bases between them. The CDR3 sequence is CASSLRGEPLHF. The CDR3 DNA reads as TGTGCCAGCAGCTTACGGGGGGAACCCCTCCACTTT.

The chain employs TRBV7-2 and TRBJ1-2; 11 bases fit TRBD1. The CDR3 covers 16 residues. The trim removed 1 base at V and 9 bases at J, leaving 10 bases unmatched. Germline V gene lookup returns CDR1 SGHTA and CDR2 FQGNSA. The CDR3 is CASSLGLRGQGDRYTF. The CDR3 nucleotides read TGTGCCAGCAGCTTAGGGCTTCGGGGACAGGGGGACCGCTACACCTTC. Drawing the rest from reference TRBV7-2 and TRBJ1-2, the complete variable domain is GAGVSQSPSNKVTEKGKDVELRCDPISGHTALYWYRQSLGQGLEFLIYFQGNSAPDKSGLPSDRFSAERTGGSVSTLTIQRTQQEDSAVYLCASSLGLRGQGDRYTFGSGTRLTVV.

This chain joins TRBV29-1 and TRBJ2-2, with TRBD2 identical over 9 bases. The CDR3 is 16 residues long. Trimming removed 3 bases from V and 3 bases from J; junction bases left unmatched: 8. Germline CDR1 SQVTM, CDR2 ANQGSEA. The CDR3 DNA follows: TGCAGCGTTGATGGTGCGGGGGGGGATGACACCGGGGAGCTGTTTTTT. Translated: CSVDGAGGDDTGELFF.

This clone was seen once. V is TRBV29-1 and J is TRBJ2-5; D is unresolved. Germline V gene data show CDR1 as SQVTM and CDR2 as ANQGSEA. The CDR3 is 12 amino acids. Trimming cost V 4 bases and J 5 bases, with 11 bases left between them. CDR3 in amino acids: CSVGVTMETQYF. CDR3 bases: TGCAGCGTTGGAGTAACGATGGAGACCCAGTACTTC.

V usage is TRBV30 and J usage is TRBJ2-1, with 7 nucleotides matching TRBD2. V trimming: 3 bases; J trimming: 8 bases; junction bases outside the gene matches: 10. Looked up from germline, CDR1 is GTSNPN and CDR2 is SVGIG (reference sequence). The CDR3 has 14 residues. The CDR3 loop reads CAWSTTGGAYEQFF. DNA of the CDR3: TGTGCCTGGAGCACAACGGGAGGTGCATATGAGCAGTTCTTC.

The V and J genes are TRBV19 and TRBJ1-1; tentatively, D is TRBD1 (6 bases). CDR3 length equals 17 residues. The ends were cut back, 6 bases at V and 4 bases at J, with 24 bases in the middle. Per germline, CDR1 LNHDA and CDR2 SQIVND (reference sequence). In DNA, the CDR3 is TGTGCCAGTAGGTCCGGGGGGGCCCGTATGCGTAGCACTGAAGCTTTCTTT. Its translation: CASRSGGARMRSTEAFF.

The gene calls are TRBV11-3 and TRBJ2-5; D possibly corresponds to TRBD2 (6 bases). The germline gives CDR1 SGHNT, CDR2 YENEEA. This CDR3 is 15 amino acids long. V was trimmed by 0 bases and J by 1 base, leaving 9 bases between them. The CDR3 sequence is CASSLDGTAQETQYF. CDR3 nucleotides: TGTGCCAGCAGCTTAGATGGGACTGCCCAAGAGACCCAGTACTTC.

The V call is TRBV7-3, the J call TRBJ1-5; 7 nucleotides align to TRBD1. Germline V gives CDR1 SGHTA, CDR2 FQGTGA. The CDR3 covers 18 residues. V lost 8 bases, J lost 0 bases, and 16 bases stayed unmatched. CDR3 sequence (DNA): TGTGCCAGCTCTAGAGGGGGCAGCTTAACTTATAGCAATCAGCCCCAGCATTTT. Translating it yields CASSRGGSLTYSNQPQHF.

V usage is TRBV5-6 and J usage is TRBJ2-5; D uncertain. Germline V CDR1 and CDR2: SGHDT, YYEEEE. The CDR3 runs 11 residues. V was pared by 4 bases and J by 4 bases, with 5 bases between. For the CDR3, the DNA is TGTGCCAGCAGCATTCTAGAGACCCAGTACTTC. Protein product: CASSILETQYF.

V and J are TRBV29-1 and TRBJ1-2; maybe TRBD1 (6 bases). CDR3 size: 13 residues. The V gene's germline CDR1 is SQVTM and CDR2 ANQGSEA. Trimming shortened V by 7 bases and J by 0 bases, and 12 bases separated the two germline ends. This CDR3 is CSAGTSANYGYTF. The CDR3 bases are TGCAGCGCAGGGACATCCGCTAACTATGGCTACACCTTC.

This clone was recorded only once. J is TRBJ1-1 and V is TRBV28; TRBD1 might be the D (5 bases). Trimming cost V 7 bases and J 5 bases, with 11 bases left between them. This CDR3 contains 12 residues. In germline, CDR1 is MDHEN, CDR2 SYDVKM. DNA for the CDR3: TGTGCCAGCACCCCCGGGGGGACTGAAGCTTTCTTT. Amino acid sequence: CASTPGGTEAFF.

The DNA of the CDR3 is TGTGCCAGCAGCGTAGAGGCTAGCGGCTTCGGGGAGACCCAGTACTTC. Translated: CASSVEASGFGETQYF. This rearrangement joins TRBV9 to TRBJ2-5; 7 bases are shared with TRBD2. After removal of 0 bases from V and 5 bases from J, the junction contained 10 bases not matched to a gene. The CDR3 is made up of 16 amino acids. Germline V lookup: CDR1 SGDLS, CDR2 YYNGEE.

This chain links TRBV28 with TRBJ2-1; TRBD2 matches 11 bases. Germline CDR1 reads MDHEN; CDR2 reads SYDVKM. The CDR3 is made up of 16 amino acids. With 2 bases clipped from V and 3 bases from J, the junction kept 3 bases outside the gene matches. DNA for the CDR3: TGTGCCAGCAGTTTAATAGCGGGGGGGCTCTACAATGAGCAGTTCTTC. This gives the protein CASSLIAGGLYNEQFF.

The rearrangement uses TRBV6-1 and TRBJ1-4; D is unclear. Germline V gene data show CDR1 as MNHNS and CDR2 as SASEGT. This CDR3 has 15 residues. V was cut by 4 bases and J by 8 bases, with 17 bases left in between. The CDR3 DNA follows: TGTGCCAGCAGTGTGTCGGGCGGGTCTCAGGAAAAACTGTTTTTT. This codes for CASSVSGGSQEKLFF.

The rearrangement links TRBV5-1 to TRBJ2-1; TRBD2 might be the D (5 bases). The CDR3 contains 13 residues. Germline lookup yields CDR1 SGHRS and CDR2 YFSETQ. V lost 4 bases and J lost 7, with 12 bases in between. The CDR3 DNA reads TGCGCCAGCAGCAGCCCTTCGGGGAATGAGCAGTTCTTC. The encoded protein is CASSSPSGNEQFF.